The T cell receptor (beta chain) under discussion was sequenced for a study of shared clonotypes between healthy human individuals. V lost 2 bases, J lost 5 bases, and 4 bases stayed unmatched. Germline assignment: CDR1 MNHEY and CDR2 SVGAGI. The length of the CDR3 is 15 residues. It was at deep level that the assay was run. The protocol was immunoSEQ multiplex PCR, while the TCRdb copy is restricted to in-frame clones and leaves out a portion. The sample records about 380,000 clones, just over 95% being singletons. There were no recent acute infections or vaccinations among the donors, who were healthy HIV-negative adults.

The source of this sequence is a man aged 25-45 years in good health. V is TRBV6-5 and J is TRBJ1-5; 9 bases agree with TRBD1. Sequences were obtained from memory CD8+ T cells sorted from blood. Subset specified: CD45RO+ cells pooled with CCR7-negative TemRA cells. CDR3 in amino acids: CASSYTTGGDQPQHF. CDR3 DNA sequence: TGTGCCAGCAGTTACACGACAGGGGGGGATCAGCCCCAGCATTTT.